The rows below give T cell receptor beta chains drawn from one sample of a study of blood T cell repertoires in COVID-19. Assay: immunoSEQ multiplex PCR; the TCRdb copy retains only in-frame clones and omits some. The sample has roughly 230,000 clones, about nine tenths seen once; the top ten hold more than 0.8%. What was sequenced was peripheral blood. These receptors all come from a man between 25 and 39 years old with COVID-19, enrolled during active disease. Both conserved end residues are part of each CDR3. The order of the fields is J gene, D gene, clone size, V gene, CDR3 protein, CDR3 DNA. The D gene is left open where the match is weak. The listing skips clone size in some rows; elsewhere it reads once, few, many or a size class.

>TRBJ1-5|-|-|TRBV6-5
CASSYRENQPQHF
TGTGCCAGCAGTTACCGAGAAAATCAGCCCCAGCATTTT
>TRBJ1-2|-|-|TRBV5-6
CASSLGALSNYGYTF
TGTGCCAGCAGCTTAGGGGCCCTTAGTAACTATGGCTACACCTTC
>TRBJ2-5|TRBD2|-|TRBV5-5
CASSTPSGGSETQYF
TGTGCCAGCAGCACCCCCAGCGGGGGGTCAGAGACCCAGTACTTC
>TRBJ2-6|TRBD1|-|TRBV4-2
CASSPLGQGVLTGANVLTF
TGTGCCAGCAGCCCCCTGGGGCAGGGGGTTCTAACTGGGGCCAACGTCCTGACTTTC
>TRBJ2-1|-|-|TRBV27
CASSLAGINVQFF
TGTGCCAGCAGTTTAGCCGGGATCAACGTGCAGTTCTTC
>TRBJ1-5|-|-|TRBV19
CASRTDLNQPQHF
TGTGCCAGTAGGACAGATTTGAATCAGCCCCAGCATTTT
>TRBJ1-1|-|once|TRBV18
CASSPTEGMNTEAFF
TGTGCCAGCTCACCAACGGAGGGAATGAACACTGAAGCTTTCTTT
>TRBJ2-7|TRBD1|-|TRBV5-4
CASSLGVGGAGYEQYF
TGTGCCAGCAGCTTGGGGGTAGGGGGCGCGGGCTACGAGCAGTACTTC
>TRBJ1-2|-|-|TRBV6-5
CASGASYGYTF
TGTGCCAGCGGGGCCAGCTATGGCTACACCTTC
>TRBJ1-3|TRBD1|-|TRBV5-1
CASSLGQGYGNTIYF
TGCGCCAGCAGCTTGGGACAGGGATACGGAAACACCATATATTTT
>TRBJ2-1|-|-|TRBV18
CASSPTGLGEQFF
TGTGCCAGCTCACCCACAGGGCTCGGTGAGCAGTTCTTC
>TRBJ1-1|-|-|TRBV9
CASSLGPGFMNTEAFF
TGTGCCAGCAGCTTGGGGCCGGGTTTCATGAACACTGAAGCTTTCTTT
>TRBJ2-2|-|-|TRBV2
CASSEVENTGELFF
TGTGCCAGCAGTGAAGTAGAAAACACCGGGGAGCTGTTTTTT
>TRBJ2-7|-|few|TRBV6-2/TRBV6-3
CASSYSTNYEQYF
TGTGCCAGCAGTTACAGCACTAACTACGAGCAGTACTTC
>TRBJ2-5|TRBD2|few|TRBV7-6
CASSLEFRGGETQYF
TGTGCCAGCAGCTTAGAGTTCCGCGGGGGAGAGACCCAGTACTTC
>TRBJ1-2|-|-|TRBV30
CACATGPDNYGYTF
TGTGCCTGCGCGACAGGACCCGATAACTATGGCTACACCTTC
>TRBJ2-5|-|-|TRBV5-3
CARSFRGVSATDVPSQETQYF
TGTGCCAGAAGCTTTCGCGGGGTATCCGCGACAGACGTACCTTCTCAAGAGACCCAGTACTTC
>TRBJ1-6|-|-|TRBV5-1
CASGLKGDNSPLHF
TGCGCCAGCGGCTTGAAAGGGGATAATTCACCCCTCCACTTT
>TRBJ2-1|-|-|TRBV27
CASSALGRGTYNEQFF
TGTGCCAGCAGTGCATTAGGGCGGGGCACCTACAATGAGCAGTTCTTC
>TRBJ1-6|TRBD1|once|TRBV7-2
CASSLGGTVDSPLHF
TGTGCCAGCAGCTTAGGGGGGACAGTCGATTCACCCCTCCACTTT
>TRBJ1-4|-|once|TRBV11-2
CASSLDPRGVGAF
TGTGCCAGCAGCTTAGATCCCCGGGGTGTGGGAGCTTTT
>TRBJ1-3|-|once|TRBV9
CASSVGPGSRSDTIYF
TGTGCCAGCAGCGTAGGTCCGGGTTCAAGGAGTGACACCATATATTTT
>TRBJ2-5|TRBD2|-|TRBV3-1/TRBV3-2
CASSPGTSGGETQYF
TGTGCCAGCAGCCCTGGGACTAGCGGAGGTGAGACCCAGTACTTC
>TRBJ1-3|TRBD1|-|TRBV2
CASLQGQGGNTIYF
TGTGCCAGTCTCCAGGGACAGGGAGGAAACACCATATATTTT
>TRBJ2-2|TRBD1|-|TRBV19
CASSQLGTGGTGELFF
TGTGCCAGTAGTCAACTCGGGACAGGGGGGACCGGGGAGCTGTTTTTT
>TRBJ1-5|TRBD1|-|TRBV19
CASRTDRGQDQPQHF
TGTGCCAGTAGAACCGACAGGGGGCAGGATCAGCCCCAGCATTTT
>TRBJ1-2|TRBD1|-|TRBV7-9
CASSLNQGGYGYTF
TGTGCCAGCAGCTTAAATCAGGGGGGCTATGGCTACACCTTC
>TRBJ2-2|-|-|TRBV7-2
CASSYRGGELFF
TGTGCCAGCAGCTACCGGGGGGGGGAGCTGTTTTTT
>TRBJ1-1|-|-|TRBV25-1
CASSEWGVHTEAFF
TGTGCCAGCAGTGAATGGGGGGTTCACACTGAAGCTTTCTTT
>TRBJ1-5|-|-|TRBV4-1
CASSPDTYSNQPQHF
TGCGCCAGCAGCCCCGACACCTATAGCAATCAGCCCCAGCATTTT
>TRBJ1-6|-|-|TRBV20-1
CSASLGQRNSPLHF
TGCAGTGCTAGTCTCGGACAGCGTAATTCACCCCTCCACTTT
>TRBJ2-2|-|-|TRBV9
CASSVLLAGELFF
TGTGCCAGCAGCGTCCTCTTAGCCGGGGAGCTGTTTTTT
>TRBJ1-1|TRBD1|-|TRBV18
CASSPRTGKETEAFF
TGTGCCAGCTCACCACGGACAGGGAAAGAAACTGAAGCTTTCTTT
>TRBJ2-7|-|-|TRBV4-2
CASSPVGGARSYEQYF
TGTGCCAGCAGCCCCGTAGGAGGGGCCCGCTCCTACGAGCAGTACTTC
>TRBJ2-1|TRBD2|-|TRBV19
CASLRSLAGPGGEQFF
TGTGCCAGCCTTAGGTCTCTAGCGGGGCCCGGGGGTGAGCAGTTCTTC
>TRBJ2-1|-|once|TRBV5-1
CASSFTPSREQFF
TGCGCCAGCAGCTTTACTCCCTCCCGTGAGCAGTTCTTC
>TRBJ1-1|-|once|TRBV19
CASGVGGMNTEAFF
TGTGCCAGTGGGGTGGGAGGGATGAACACTGAAGCTTTCTTT
>TRBJ1-1|TRBD1|-|TRBV18
CASSPPGTGVEAFF
TGTGCCAGCTCACCCCCCGGGACAGGTGTTGAAGCTTTCTTT
>TRBJ1-4|-|-|TRBV12-2
CAPRDRGISEKLFF
TGTGCACCCCGGGACAGGGGGATTTCGGAAAAACTGTTTTTT
>TRBJ2-1|-|once|TRBV12-3/TRBV12-4
CASSLAVSNEQFF
TGTGCCAGCAGTTTGGCGGTTAGCAATGAGCAGTTCTTC
>TRBJ1-5|-|-|TRBV19
CASSPLSNQPQHF
TGTGCCAGTAGTCCCCTCTCGAATCAGCCCCAGCATTTT
>TRBJ1-2|TRBD1|-|TRBV7-9
CASSPYLGDRDNYGYTF
TGTGCCAGCAGCCCATATCTTGGGGACAGGGATAACTATGGCTACACCTTC
>TRBJ2-3|-|-|TRBV3-1/TRBV3-2
CASSSRGGAGTDTQYF
TGTGCCAGCAGCTCCCGAGGGGGTGCTGGCACAGATACGCAGTATTTT
>TRBJ1-2|TRBD1|-|TRBV5-6
CASSHSPGQGKIFYGYTF
TGTGCCAGCAGCCACTCGCCTGGACAGGGAAAGATTTTCTATGGCTACACCTTC
>TRBJ1-2|TRBD1|-|TRBV6-5
CASSLQGSYGYTF
TGTGCCAGCAGTTTACAGGGGAGCTATGGCTACACCTTC
>TRBJ2-2|-|-|TRBV18
CASSPGGADHGELFF
TGTGCCAGCTCACCTGGGGGGGCCGACCACGGGGAGCTGTTTTTT
>TRBJ1-3|TRBD1|-|TRBV20-1
CSASGDRVSGNTIYF
TGCAGTGCTAGTGGGGACAGGGTCTCTGGAAACACCATATATTTT
>TRBJ1-2|TRBD1|-|TRBV6-5
CASSSPGQGSYGYTF
TGTGCCAGCAGTTCTCCGGGACAGGGTAGCTATGGCTACACCTTC
>TRBJ2-2|TRBD2|-|TRBV27
CASSLGLAGAHTELFF
TGTGCCAGCAGTTTAGGTCTAGCGGGGGCCCACACGGAGCTGTTTTTT
>TRBJ2-1|TRBD2|-|TRBV7-3
CASSSKGLAGGKSSYNEQFF
TGTGCCAGCAGCTCTAAGGGACTAGCGGGGGGGAAGAGCTCCTACAATGAGCAGTTCTTC
>TRBJ1-4|TRBD1|-|TRBV7-9
CASSAGTVLNEKLFF
TGTGCCAGCAGCGCCGGGACAGTGCTAAATGAAAAACTGTTTTTT
>TRBJ1-1|-|-|TRBV6-5
CAGKGTNTEAFF
TGTGCCGGCAAAGGGACAAACACTGAAGCTTTCTTT
>TRBJ1-1|-|-|TRBV13
CASSLEQGATEAFF
TGTGCCAGCAGCTTAGAGCAGGGCGCCACTGAAGCTTTCTTT
>TRBJ1-6|-|once|TRBV30
CAWSLESSYNSPLHF
TGTGCCTGGAGTCTAGAGAGCTCCTATAATTCACCCCTCCACTTT
>TRBJ2-3|-|-|TRBV5-6
CASSSAQGRPQYF
TGTGCCAGCAGCTCCGCCCAGGGCCGGCCGCAGTATTTT
>TRBJ1-4|TRBD1|-|TRBV9
CASSLGQGQGNEKLFF
TGTGCCAGCAGCCTCGGACAGGGGCAAGGTAATGAAAAACTGTTTTTT
>TRBJ2-5|-|-|TRBV6-1
CASSERGQETQYF
TGTGCCAGCAGTGAAAGGGGCCAAGAGACCCAGTACTTC
>TRBJ2-2|-|-|TRBV24-1
CATSARGITGELFF
TGTGCCACCAGTGCGAGGGGGATCACCGGGGAGCTGTTTTTT